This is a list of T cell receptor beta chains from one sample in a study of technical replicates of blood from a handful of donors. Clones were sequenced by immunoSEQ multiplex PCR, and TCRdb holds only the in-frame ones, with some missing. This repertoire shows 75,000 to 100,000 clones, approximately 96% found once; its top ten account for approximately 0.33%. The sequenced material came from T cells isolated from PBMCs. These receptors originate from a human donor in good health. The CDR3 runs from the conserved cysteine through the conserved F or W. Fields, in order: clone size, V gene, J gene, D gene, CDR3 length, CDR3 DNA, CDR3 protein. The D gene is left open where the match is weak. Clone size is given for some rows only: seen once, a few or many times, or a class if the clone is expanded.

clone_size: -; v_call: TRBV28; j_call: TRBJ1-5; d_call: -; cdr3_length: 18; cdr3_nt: TGTGCCACTATCGGCTCTCTCTTACAGGGAACCCACAATCAGCCCCAGCATTTT; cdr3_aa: CATIGSLLQGTHNQPQHF
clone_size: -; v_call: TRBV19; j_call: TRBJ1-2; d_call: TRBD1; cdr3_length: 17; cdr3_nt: TGTGCCAGTAGTACCGCCGGGACAGGGGTATTCTATGATGGCTACACCTTC; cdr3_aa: CASSTAGTGVFYDGYTF
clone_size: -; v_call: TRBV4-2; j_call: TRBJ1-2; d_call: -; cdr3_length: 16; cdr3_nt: TGTGCCAGCAGCCAAGTACAAGGGGGATCAAACTATGGCTACACCTTC; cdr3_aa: CASSQVQGGSNYGYTF
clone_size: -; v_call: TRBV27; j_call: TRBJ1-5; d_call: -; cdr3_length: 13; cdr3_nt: TGTGCCAGCAGTTCAACAGGAGATCAGCCCCAGCATTTT; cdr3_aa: CASSSTGDQPQHF
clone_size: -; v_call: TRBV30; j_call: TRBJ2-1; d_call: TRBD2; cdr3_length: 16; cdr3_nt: TGTGCCTGGAGTTCCTCCATTAGCGGGACCAATAATGAGCAGTTCTTC; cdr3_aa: CAWSSSISGTNNEQFF
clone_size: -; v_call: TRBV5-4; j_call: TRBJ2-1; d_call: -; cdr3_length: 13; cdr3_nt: TGTGCCAGCGGAGTGAGCTCCTACAATGAGCAGTTCTTC; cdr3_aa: CASGVSSYNEQFF
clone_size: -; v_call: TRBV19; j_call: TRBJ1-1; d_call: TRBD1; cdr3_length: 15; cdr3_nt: TGTGCCAGTAGTTTGACAGGGGGCGTGTACACTGAAGCTTTCTTT; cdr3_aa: CASSLTGGVYTEAFF
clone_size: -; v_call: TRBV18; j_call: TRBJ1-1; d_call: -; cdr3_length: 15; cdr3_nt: TGTGCCAGCTCACCGGGGGTAGGACAGTCCACTGAAGCTTTCTTT; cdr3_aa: CASSPGVGQSTEAFF
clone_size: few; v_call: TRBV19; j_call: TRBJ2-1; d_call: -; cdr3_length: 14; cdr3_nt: TGTGCCACCCGAGAGGGACAACATAGGAATGAGCAGTTCTTC; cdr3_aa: CATREGQHRNEQFF
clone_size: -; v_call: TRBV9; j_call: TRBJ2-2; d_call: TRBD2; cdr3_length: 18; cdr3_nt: TGTGCCAGCAGCGTAGGACTAGCGGGAGGCTCGAACACCGGGGAGCTGTTTTTT; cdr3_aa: CASSVGLAGGSNTGELFF
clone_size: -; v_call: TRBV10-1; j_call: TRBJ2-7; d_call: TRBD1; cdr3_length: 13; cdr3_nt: TGCGCCAGCAGTCCCGGGACAGGCTACGAGCAGTACTTC; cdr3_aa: CASSPGTGYEQYF
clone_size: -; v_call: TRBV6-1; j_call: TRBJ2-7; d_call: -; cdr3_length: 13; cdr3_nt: TGTGCCAGCATCAAGCTAGCGCCGTACGAGCAGTACTTC; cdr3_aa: CASIKLAPYEQYF
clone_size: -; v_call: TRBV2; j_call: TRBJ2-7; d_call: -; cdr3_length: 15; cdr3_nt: TGTGCCAGCAGTGATTCCCTGGGCAGTGACTACGAGCAGTACTTC; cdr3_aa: CASSDSLGSDYEQYF
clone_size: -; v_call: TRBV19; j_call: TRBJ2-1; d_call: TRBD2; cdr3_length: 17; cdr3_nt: TGTGCCAGTAGTATAGAGGGACTAGCGGAATCCTACAATGAGCAGTTCTTC; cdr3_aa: CASSIEGLAESYNEQFF
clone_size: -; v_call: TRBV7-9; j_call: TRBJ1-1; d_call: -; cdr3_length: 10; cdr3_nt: TGTGCCACCCAGAACACTGAAGCTTTCTTT; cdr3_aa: CATQNTEAFF
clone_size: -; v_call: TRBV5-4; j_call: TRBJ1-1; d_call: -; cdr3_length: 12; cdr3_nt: TGTGCCGCGGGGGAGGTGAACACTGAAGCTTTCTTT; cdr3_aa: CAAGEVNTEAFF
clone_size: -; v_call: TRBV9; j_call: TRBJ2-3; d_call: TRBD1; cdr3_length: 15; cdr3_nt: TGTGCCAGCAGTCTTAGGGGACAGGGCACAGATACGCAGTATTTT; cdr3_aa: CASSLRGQGTDTQYF
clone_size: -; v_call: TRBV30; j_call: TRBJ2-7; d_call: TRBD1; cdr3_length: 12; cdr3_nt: TGTGCCTGGGGGACAGGGGGCTACGAGCAGTACTTC; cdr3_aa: CAWGTGGYEQYF
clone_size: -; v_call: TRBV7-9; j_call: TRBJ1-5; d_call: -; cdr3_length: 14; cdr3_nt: TGTGCCAGCAGCGCGGATATGGGCAATCAGCCCCAGCATTTT; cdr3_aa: CASSADMGNQPQHF
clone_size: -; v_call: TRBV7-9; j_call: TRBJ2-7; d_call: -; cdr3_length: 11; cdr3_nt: TGTGCCAGCAGCCCCGGTTCCGAGCAGTACTTC; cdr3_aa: CASSPGSEQYF
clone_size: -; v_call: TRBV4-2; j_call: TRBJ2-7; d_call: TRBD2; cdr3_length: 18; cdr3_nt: TGTGCCAGCAGCCGAGCCGGGACTAGCGATTCGGGGGCTGGCGAGCAGTACTTC; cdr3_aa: CASSRAGTSDSGAGEQYF
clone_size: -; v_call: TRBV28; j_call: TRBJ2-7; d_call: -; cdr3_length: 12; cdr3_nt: TGTGCCAGCAGCCCAACAGGGCTAGACCAGTACTTC; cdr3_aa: CASSPTGLDQYF
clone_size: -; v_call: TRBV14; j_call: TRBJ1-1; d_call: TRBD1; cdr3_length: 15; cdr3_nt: TGTGCCAGCAGCCAGGAAAGGACAGGACCCAATGAAGCTTTCTTT; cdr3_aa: CASSQERTGPNEAFF
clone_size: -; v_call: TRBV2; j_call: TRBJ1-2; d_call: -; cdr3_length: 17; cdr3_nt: TGTGCCAGCAGTGAAGGGGGTGGACAGCCATCTTACTATGGCTACACCTTC; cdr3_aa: CASSEGGGQPSYYGYTF
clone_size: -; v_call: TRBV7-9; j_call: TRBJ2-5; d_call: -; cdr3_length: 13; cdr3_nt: TGTGCCAGCAGGGAAGGGGGGGTAGAGACCCAGTACTTC; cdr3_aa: CASREGGVETQYF
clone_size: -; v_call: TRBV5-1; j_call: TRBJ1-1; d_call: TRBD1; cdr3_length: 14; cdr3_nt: TGCGCCAGCAGCTTAAGGGGGCTGAACACTGAAGCTTTCTTT; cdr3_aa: CASSLRGLNTEAFF
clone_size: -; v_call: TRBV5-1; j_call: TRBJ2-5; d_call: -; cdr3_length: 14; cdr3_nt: TGCGCCAGCAGCGCAACACAGGGAGTCGAGACCCAGTACTTC; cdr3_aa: CASSATQGVETQYF
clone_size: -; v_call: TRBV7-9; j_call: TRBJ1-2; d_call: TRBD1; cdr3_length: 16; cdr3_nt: TGTGCCAGCAGGTCCGGGACAGGGGGCGCATACTATGGCTACACCTTC; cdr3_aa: CASRSGTGGAYYGYTF
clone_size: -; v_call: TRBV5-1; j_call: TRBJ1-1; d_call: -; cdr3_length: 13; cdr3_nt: TGCGCCAGCAGCTTCTCGGGGAACACTGAAGCTTTCTTT; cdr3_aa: CASSFSGNTEAFF
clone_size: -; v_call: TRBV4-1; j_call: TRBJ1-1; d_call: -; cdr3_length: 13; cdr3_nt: TGCGCCAGCAGCCAAGTGGGGAGGACTGAAGCTTTCTTT; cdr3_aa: CASSQVGRTEAFF
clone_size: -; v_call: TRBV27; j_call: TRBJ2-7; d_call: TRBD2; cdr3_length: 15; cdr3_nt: TGTGCCAGCGGCTTCTTAGCGGGAGGGACCTACGAGCAGTACTTC; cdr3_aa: CASGFLAGGTYEQYF
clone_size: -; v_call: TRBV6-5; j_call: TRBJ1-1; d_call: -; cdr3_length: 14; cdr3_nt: TGTGCCAGCAGTTACTCCGGGGAAAACACTGAAGCTTTCTTT; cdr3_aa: CASSYSGENTEAFF
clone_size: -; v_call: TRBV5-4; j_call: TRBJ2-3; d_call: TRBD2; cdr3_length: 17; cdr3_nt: TGTGCCCGCAGCACCGACCCTAGCGGGAGGGCCTCAGATACGCAGTATTTT; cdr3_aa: CARSTDPSGRASDTQYF
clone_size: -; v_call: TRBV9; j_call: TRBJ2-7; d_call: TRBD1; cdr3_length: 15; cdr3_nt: TGTGCCAGCAGCGTAAGGGGGACAGGGTTATCCGAGCAGTACTTC; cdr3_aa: CASSVRGTGLSEQYF
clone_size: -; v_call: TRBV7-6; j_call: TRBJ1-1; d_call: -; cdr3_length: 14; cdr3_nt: TGTGCCAGCAGCTCACTTGTACTGAACACTGAAGCTTTCTTT; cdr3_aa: CASSSLVLNTEAFF
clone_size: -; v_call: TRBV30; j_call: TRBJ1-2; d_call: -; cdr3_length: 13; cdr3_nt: TGTGCCTGGAAGAGGAGTGTAGTCTATGGCTACACCTTC; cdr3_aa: CAWKRSVVYGYTF
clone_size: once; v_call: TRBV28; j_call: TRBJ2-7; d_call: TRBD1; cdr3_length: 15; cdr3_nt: TGTGCCAGCAGGATTCCGGGACAGGGGGCCAACGAGCAGTACTTC; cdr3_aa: CASRIPGQGANEQYF
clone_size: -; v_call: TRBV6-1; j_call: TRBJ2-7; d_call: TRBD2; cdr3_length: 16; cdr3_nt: TGTGCCAGCAGTGAGACTAGCCTAGCTACAATGTCGTGGCAGTACTTC; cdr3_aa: CASSETSLATMSWQYF
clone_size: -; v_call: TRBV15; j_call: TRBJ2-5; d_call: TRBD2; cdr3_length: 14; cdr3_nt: TGTGCCACCAGCAGAGAGCTAGCGGAAGAGACCCAGTACTTC; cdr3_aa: CATSRELAEETQYF
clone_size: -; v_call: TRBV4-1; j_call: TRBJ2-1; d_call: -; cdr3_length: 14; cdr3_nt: TGCGCCAGCAGCCAAGGTCTCCAGTGGAATGAGCAGTTCTTC; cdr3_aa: CASSQGLQWNEQFF
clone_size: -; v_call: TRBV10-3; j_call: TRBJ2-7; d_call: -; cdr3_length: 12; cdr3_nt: TGTGCCATCAGTGAGTCCGGCTACGAGCAGTACTTC; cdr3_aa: CAISESGYEQYF
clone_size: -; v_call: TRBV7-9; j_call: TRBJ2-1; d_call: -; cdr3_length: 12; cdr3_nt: TGTGCCAGCAGCTCCTCGCGGGCTGAGCAGTTCTTC; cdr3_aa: CASSSSRAEQFF
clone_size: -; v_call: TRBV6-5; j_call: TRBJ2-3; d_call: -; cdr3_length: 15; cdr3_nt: TGTGCCAGCAGTTACTCGCTGCAGGTTCAAGATACGCAGTATTTT; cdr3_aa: CASSYSLQVQDTQYF
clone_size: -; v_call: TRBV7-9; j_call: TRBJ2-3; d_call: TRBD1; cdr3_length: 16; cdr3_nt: TGTGCCAGTACCGGGACAGGGATTTCTAGCACAGATACGCAGTATTTT; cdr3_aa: CASTGTGISSTDTQYF
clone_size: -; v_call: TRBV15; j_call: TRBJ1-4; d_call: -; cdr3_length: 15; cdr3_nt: TGTGCCACCAGCAGAACTACAGGGTCGGAAGAAAAACTGTTTTTT; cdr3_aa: CATSRTTGSEEKLFF
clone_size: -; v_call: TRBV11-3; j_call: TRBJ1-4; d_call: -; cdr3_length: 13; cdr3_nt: TGTGCCAGCAGCTTACTCCGGGAGGGAAAACTGTTTTTT; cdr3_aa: CASSLLREGKLFF
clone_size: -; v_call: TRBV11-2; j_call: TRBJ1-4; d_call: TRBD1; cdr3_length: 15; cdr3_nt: TGTGCCAGCAGCTTCGGGACAGGGGTGAAAGAAAAACTGTTTTTT; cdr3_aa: CASSFGTGVKEKLFF
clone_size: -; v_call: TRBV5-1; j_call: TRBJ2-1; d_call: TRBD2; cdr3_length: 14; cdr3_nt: TGCGCCAGCCGACTAGCGGGAGGTTTGAATGAGCAGTTCTTC; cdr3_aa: CASRLAGGLNEQFF
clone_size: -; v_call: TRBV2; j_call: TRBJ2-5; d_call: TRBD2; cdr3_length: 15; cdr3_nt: TGTGCCAGCACACCCTTAACTAGCGGTGGGGAGACCCAGTACTTC; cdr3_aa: CASTPLTSGGETQYF
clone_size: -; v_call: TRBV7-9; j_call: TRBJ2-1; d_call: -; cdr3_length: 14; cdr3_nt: TGTGCCAGCAGCTTAGGGAGTTCACGGAATGAGCAGTTCTTC; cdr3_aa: CASSLGSSRNEQFF
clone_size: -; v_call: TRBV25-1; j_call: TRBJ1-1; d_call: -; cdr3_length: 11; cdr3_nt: TGTGCCAGCAGCAGGGGAACTGAAGCTTTCTTT; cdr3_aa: CASSRGTEAFF
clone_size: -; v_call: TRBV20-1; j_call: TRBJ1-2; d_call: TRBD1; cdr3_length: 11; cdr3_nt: TGCAGTGCTAGGACAGGGTATGGCTACACCTTC; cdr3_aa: CSARTGYGYTF
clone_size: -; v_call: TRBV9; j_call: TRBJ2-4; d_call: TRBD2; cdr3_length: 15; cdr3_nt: TGTGCCAGCAGCGTCCCAAGCGGGGCTAAAAACATTCAGTACTTC; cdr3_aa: CASSVPSGAKNIQYF
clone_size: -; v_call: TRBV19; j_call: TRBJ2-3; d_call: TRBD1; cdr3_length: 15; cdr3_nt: TGTGCCAGTAGTCGGACAGGGGGAGGCACAGATACGCAGTATTTT; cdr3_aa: CASSRTGGGTDTQYF
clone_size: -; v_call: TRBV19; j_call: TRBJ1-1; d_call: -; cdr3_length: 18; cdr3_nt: TGTGCCAGTACTCAATTCCGGGGGATGTACTCCATGAACACTGAAGCTTTCTTT; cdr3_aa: CASTQFRGMYSMNTEAFF